This T cell receptor (beta chain) was sequenced for a study of read filtering for tumor transcriptome and immune sequencing. Study summary: Per sample, TCR-region reads ranged about 4 to 11 million by IR-seq, about 85 to 1,400 by RNA-seq.

This clonotype was seen more than once but under ten times. Every patient had bone marrow sampled while the disease was active. V lost 0 bases and J 5 bases, leaving 5 bases between the germline ends. This CDR3 contains 12 residues. Per germline, CDR1 SGHRS and CDR2 YFSETQ. Molecular barcoded adaptors covering alpha/delta and beta/gamma chains were used on approximately 400 ng RNA. TCRdb used MiXCR to reprocess the reads, holding one entry per CDR3 protein. Seen here are more than 45,000 distinct CDR3 sequences, roughly 19% observed once, and the top ten hold 15%. The receptor was derived from a donor at least 40 years old with multiple myeloma. V and J are TRBV5-1 and TRBJ2-5, with D uncertain. The source material was a population of CD138-negative cells sorted from bone marrow. CDR3 coding DNA: TGCGCCAGCAGCTTGGATGCGGAGACCCAGTACTTC. Translation gives CASSLDAETQYF. Variable domain in full (rest from reference TRBV5-1 and TRBJ2-5): KAGVTQTPRYLIKTRGQQVTLSCSPISGHRSVSWYQQTPGQGLQFLFEYFSETQRNKGNFPGRFSGRQFSNSRSEMNVSTLELGDSALYLCASSLDAETQYFGPGTRLLVL.